Each of the 9 T cell receptor beta chains below was sequenced from the same sample in a study of PD-L1 blockade in urothelial cancer. Data came from immunoSEQ multiplex PCR; TCRdb stores just in-frame clones and leaves some out. The data show tens of thousands of clones, 82% seen once. Time point given: peripheral blood 6 weeks after treatment start. The material sequenced was PBMCs, taken around atezolizumab (anti-PD-L1) treatment. These receptors were collected from a man between 65 and 79 years old with urothelial cancer.

This chain links TRBV7-9 with TRBJ2-2; no clear D. V was clipped by 2 bases and J by 1 base, with 5 bases between them. CDR3 size: 14 residues. Germline CDR1 SEHNR, CDR2 FQNEAQ (reference sequence). This CDR3 is CASSLRRNTGELFF. The CDR3 DNA reads TGTGCCAGCAGCTTACGCAGGAACACCGGGGAGCTGTTTTTT. Full variable domain (rest looked up from reference TRBV7-9 and TRBJ2-2): DTGVSQNPRHKITKRGQNVTFRCDPISEHNRLYWYRQTLGQGPEFLTYFQNEAQLEKSRLLSDRFSAERPKGSFSTLEIQRTEQGDSAMYLCASSLRRNTGELFFGEGSRLTVL.

The rearrangement links TRBV7-2 to TRBJ2-7; 8 bases align to TRBD1. V lost 5 bases, J lost 2 bases, and 14 bases stayed unmatched. This CDR3 comprises 17 residues. The germline gives CDR1 SGHTA, CDR2 FQGNSA. CDR3 protein: CASSPQGGQGGTYEQYF. CDR3 nucleotide sequence: TGTGCCAGCAGCCCCCAAGGAGGACAGGGAGGTACCTACGAGCAGTACTTC.

The chain employs TRBV7-9 and TRBJ2-7; D unresolved. Germline V gene lookup returns CDR1 SEHNR and CDR2 FQNEAQ (reference sequence). V gave up 3 bases and J gave up 2 bases, with 2 bases separating them. This CDR3 region has 11 residues. This CDR3 reads CASSFAYEQYF. The CDR3 nucleotides read TGTGCCAGCAGCTTCGCCTACGAGCAGTACTTC.

The chain is built from TRBV5-4 and TRBJ2-5; 7 nucleotides align to TRBD2. Germline V gene sequence: CDR1 SGHNT, CDR2 YYREEE (reference sequence). The ends lost 0 bases at V and 3 bases at J; junction bases unmatched: 5. This CDR3 is built from 15 residues. The DNA for the CDR3 is TGTGCCAGCAGCTTGGATGGGAGGGGTAAAGAGACCCAGTACTTC. This sequence encodes CASSLDGRGKETQYF.

The gene calls are TRBV18 and TRBJ1-1, with 12 nucleotides matching TRBD1. This CDR3 is built from 17 residues. The germline V gene has CDR1 KGHSH and CDR2 LQKENI. The V segment lost 1 base and the J segment 6 bases; nucleotides outside the gene matches: 9. CDR3 protein: CASSPRPGTGGMAEAFF. CDR3 in DNA: TGTGCCAGCTCACCACGTCCCGGGACAGGGGGCATGGCTGAAGCTTTCTTT.

The chain's CDR3 is CASSRDSTSEQYF. Here the CDR3 DNA reads TGTGCCAGCAGCCGGGACTCCACTAGTGAGCAGTACTTC. The rearrangement uses TRBV6-6 and TRBJ2-7; maybe TRBD2 (6 bases). V dropped 6 bases and J dropped 7 bases, with 16 bases sitting between them. This CDR3 has 13 amino acids. Per germline, CDR1 MNHNY and CDR2 SVGAGI (reference sequence).

This clone occurred a few times. The chain has TRBV5-6 and TRBJ1-4; possibly TRBD1 for D (5 bases). This CDR3 has 16 amino acids. Trimming pared 4 bases from V and 3 bases from J, leaving 16 bases between. CDR1 SGHDT and CDR2 YYEEEE come from the germline V gene. CDR3 protein: CASSRLTVAPNEKLFF. For the CDR3, the DNA is TGTGCCAGCAGCCGATTGACAGTGGCCCCTAATGAAAAACTGTTTTTT.

This clone has only a few counts. V is TRBV5-1 and J is TRBJ2-2, with 10 bases fitting TRBD1. Germline CDR1 and CDR2: SGHRS and YFSETQ. The CDR3 sequence is 16 residues long. The trim removed 2 bases at V and 6 bases at J, leaving 7 bases unmatched. The CDR3 is CASSFSVGQGSGELFF. The DNA for the CDR3 is TGCGCCAGCAGCTTTAGTGTGGGACAGGGGTCCGGGGAGCTGTTTTTT.

The chain links TRBV7-3 to TRBJ2-5, with D possibly TRBD2 on 5 matching bases. The V gene lost 3 bases and the J gene lost 4 bases, with 21 bases spanning the gap. The length of the CDR3 is 17 residues. The germline gives CDR1 SGHTA, CDR2 FQGTGA. CDR3 sequence: CASSLKGGPWGGETQYF. The CDR3 coding sequence is TGTGCCAGCAGCTTGAAAGGCGGGCCGTGGGGTGGAGAGACCCAGTACTTC.